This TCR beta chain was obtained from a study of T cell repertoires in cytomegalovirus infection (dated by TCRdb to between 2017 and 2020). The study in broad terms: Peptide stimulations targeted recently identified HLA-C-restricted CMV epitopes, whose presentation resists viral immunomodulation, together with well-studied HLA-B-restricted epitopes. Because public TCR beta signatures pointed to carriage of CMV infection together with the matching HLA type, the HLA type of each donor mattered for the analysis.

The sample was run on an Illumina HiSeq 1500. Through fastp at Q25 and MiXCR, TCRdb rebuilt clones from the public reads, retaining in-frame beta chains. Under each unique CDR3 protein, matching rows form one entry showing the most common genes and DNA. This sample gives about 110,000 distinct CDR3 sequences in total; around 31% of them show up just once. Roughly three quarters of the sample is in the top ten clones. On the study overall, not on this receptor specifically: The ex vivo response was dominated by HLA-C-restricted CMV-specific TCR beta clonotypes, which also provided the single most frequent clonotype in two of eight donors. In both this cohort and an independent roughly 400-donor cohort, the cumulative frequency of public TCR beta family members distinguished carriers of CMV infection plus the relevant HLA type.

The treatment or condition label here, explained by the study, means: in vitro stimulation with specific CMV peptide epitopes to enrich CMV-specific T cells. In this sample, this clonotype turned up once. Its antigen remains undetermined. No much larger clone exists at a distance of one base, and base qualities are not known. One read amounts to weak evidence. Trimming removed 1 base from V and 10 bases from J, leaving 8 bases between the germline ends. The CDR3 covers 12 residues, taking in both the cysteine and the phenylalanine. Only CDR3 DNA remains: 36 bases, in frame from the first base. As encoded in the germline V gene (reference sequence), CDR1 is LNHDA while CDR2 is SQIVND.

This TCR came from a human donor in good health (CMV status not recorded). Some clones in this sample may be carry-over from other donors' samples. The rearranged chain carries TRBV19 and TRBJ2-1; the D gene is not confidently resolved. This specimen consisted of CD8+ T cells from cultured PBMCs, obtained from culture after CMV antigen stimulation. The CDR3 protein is CASSIVAGEQFF. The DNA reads TGTGCCAGTAGTATAGTTGCCGGGGAGCAGTTCTTC. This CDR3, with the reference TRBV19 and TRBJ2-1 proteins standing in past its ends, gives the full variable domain DGGITQSPKYLFRKEGQNVTLSCEQNLNHDAMYWYRQDPGQGLRLIYYSQIVNDFQKGDIAEGYSVSREKKESFPLTVTSAQKNPTAFYLCASSIVAGEQFFGPGTRLTVL.